The rows below give T cell receptor beta chains drawn from one sample of a study of molecular identifiers for immune sequencing clone quantification. One entry per CDR3 protein, called by TCRdb with MiXCR from the PCR reads. The repertoire has approximately 670,000 distinct CDR3 sequences, about 20% of them found once; the top ten carry 0.75% to 0.95%. The sample taken for sequencing was naive CD8+ T cells from blood, with Jurkat cell RNA spiked in. All receptors derive from a human donor in good health. Some libraries in this study had Jurkat cell RNA spiked in. Each CDR3 is given with its conserved first and last residue. Fields, in order: V gene, clone size, J gene, D gene, CDR3 DNA, CDR3 protein. A D gene is named only where the DNA matches it firmly. Clone size, where shown, is once, few, many, or a class for clones that have expanded.

v_gene: TRBV4-2
abundance: few
j_gene: TRBJ2-2
d_gene: TRBD2
CDR3nt: TGTGCCAGCAGCCTAACTAGCGGTGCCGGGGAGCTGTTTTTT
CDR3aa: CASSLTSGAGELFF

v_gene: TRBV19
abundance: many
j_gene: TRBJ1-5
d_gene: .
CDR3nt: TGTGCCAGCAGCTTAGGCGGACGGAGCAATCAGCCCCAGCATTTT
CDR3aa: CASSLGGRSNQPQHF

v_gene: TRBV21-1
abundance: many
j_gene: TRBJ2-5
d_gene: .
CDR3nt: TGTGCCAGCAGCAAAACCGGGGAAGAGACCCAGTACTTC
CDR3aa: CASSKTGEETQYF

v_gene: TRBV28
abundance: .
j_gene: TRBJ2-1
d_gene: TRBD2
CDR3nt: TGTGCCAGCAGTTTAGGGGGGAGGGCCAGGAATGAGCAGTTCTTC
CDR3aa: CASSLGGRARNEQFF

v_gene: TRBV13
abundance: many
j_gene: TRBJ2-5
d_gene: .
CDR3nt: TGTGCCAGCAGCTTAGCGGGCAGGTACCAAGAGACCCAGTACTTC
CDR3aa: CASSLAGRYQETQYF

v_gene: TRBV15
abundance: few
j_gene: TRBJ2-2
d_gene: .
CDR3nt: TGTGCCACCAGCAGAGATCGACAGTTGAACACCGGGGAGCTGTTTTTT
CDR3aa: CATSRDRQLNTGELFF

v_gene: TRBV12-3/TRBV12-4
abundance: many
j_gene: TRBJ2-3
d_gene: .
CDR3nt: TGTGCCAGCAGTTCCGGGACTCCACTCACAGATACGCAGTATTTT
CDR3aa: CASSSGTPLTDTQYF

v_gene: TRBV20-1
abundance: many
j_gene: TRBJ2-5
d_gene: TRBD2
CDR3nt: TGCAGTGCTAAACCGGGAGGGGAGACCCAGTACTTC
CDR3aa: CSAKPGGETQYF

v_gene: TRBV4-3
abundance: few
j_gene: TRBJ1-3
d_gene: .
CDR3nt: TGCGCCAGCAGCCAAGACAAGGGGTCGGGAAACACCATATATTTT
CDR3aa: CASSQDKGSGNTIYF

v_gene: TRBV30
abundance: .
j_gene: TRBJ1-2
d_gene: TRBD1
CDR3nt: TGTGCCTGGAGTGTAAGGGACAGGGGGCCAACTGCCTATGGCTACACCTTC
CDR3aa: CAWSVRDRGPTAYGYTF

v_gene: TRBV12-3/TRBV12-4
abundance: .
j_gene: TRBJ2-7
d_gene: TRBD1
CDR3nt: TGTGCCAGCAGCCGTGGGACAGACTCCTACGTGCAGTACTTC
CDR3aa: CASSRGTDSYVQYF

v_gene: TRBV10-3
abundance: many
j_gene: TRBJ2-7
d_gene: TRBD1
CDR3nt: TGTGCCATCAGTGAGTCGGACAGGGGGCAGCAGTACTTC
CDR3aa: CAISESDRGQQYF

v_gene: TRBV19
abundance: .
j_gene: TRBJ2-7
d_gene: .
CDR3nt: TGTGCCAGTAGTATAGATTCGACTTACTACTCCTACGAGCAGTACTTC
CDR3aa: CASSIDSTYYSYEQYF

v_gene: TRBV6-1
abundance: .
j_gene: TRBJ2-5
d_gene: TRBD2
CDR3nt: TGTGCCAGCATTGCCTCCCCGGCTAGCGGGAGTGTTGAGACCCAGTACTTC
CDR3aa: CASIASPASGSVETQYF

v_gene: TRBV27
abundance: many
j_gene: TRBJ2-7
d_gene: .
CDR3nt: TGTGCCAGCGGACTATCAGGGGTCGAGCAGTACTTC
CDR3aa: CASGLSGVEQYF

v_gene: TRBV7-9
abundance: .
j_gene: TRBJ2-1
d_gene: .
CDR3nt: TGTGCCAGCGGGGAGGCCCGCTCCTACAATGGGCAGTTCTTC
CDR3aa: CASGEARSYNGQFF

v_gene: TRBV12-5
abundance: .
j_gene: TRBJ1-5
d_gene: .
CDR3nt: TGTGCTAGTGGTTTGACAGTCAATCAGCCCCAGCATTTT
CDR3aa: CASGLTVNQPQHF

v_gene: TRBV5-1
abundance: many
j_gene: TRBJ2-1
d_gene: .
CDR3nt: TGCGCCAGCAGCTCTAGACAGGCTCGGCGGGATGAGCAGTTCTTC
CDR3aa: CASSSRQARRDEQFF

v_gene: TRBV28
abundance: many
j_gene: TRBJ2-5
d_gene: TRBD1
CDR3nt: TGTGCCAGCAGTCCTACGGACAGGGGGCTGCAAGAGACCCAGTACTTC
CDR3aa: CASSPTDRGLQETQYF

v_gene: TRBV27
abundance: .
j_gene: TRBJ2-6
d_gene: .
CDR3nt: TGTGTCAGCGGTCGGACAGCTGGGGCCTTAGCCAACGTCCTGACTTTC
CDR3aa: CVSGRTAGALANVLTF

v_gene: TRBV20-1
abundance: .
j_gene: TRBJ2-1
d_gene: TRBD2
CDR3nt: TGCAGTGCTAGAGACGGCCCGACTAGCGGGCCTCGCAATGAGCAGTTCTTC
CDR3aa: CSARDGPTSGPRNEQFF

v_gene: TRBV9
abundance: many
j_gene: TRBJ1-5
d_gene: .
CDR3nt: TGTGCCAGCAGCGTAGCGGGGGCTGGGCAGCCCCAGCATTTT
CDR3aa: CASSVAGAGQPQHF

v_gene: TRBV20-1
abundance: once
j_gene: TRBJ1-1
d_gene: TRBD1
CDR3nt: TGCAGTGCTGGACCCCCATGGGACAGGGGACAAGCTTTCTTT
CDR3aa: CSAGPPWDRGQAFF

v_gene: TRBV2
abundance: many
j_gene: TRBJ1-5
d_gene: .
CDR3nt: TGTGCCAGCAGTGAAGAGGATCGGGGGCCCGGCAATCAGCCCCAGCATTTT
CDR3aa: CASSEEDRGPGNQPQHF

v_gene: TRBV29-1
abundance: many
j_gene: TRBJ2-3
d_gene: TRBD2
CDR3nt: TGCAGCGTTGTAGGGCTAGCGGGAATAGATACGCAGTATTTT
CDR3aa: CSVVGLAGIDTQYF

v_gene: TRBV5-5
abundance: many
j_gene: TRBJ2-3
d_gene: .
CDR3nt: TGTGCCAGCAGCTTGGCAGAGGGAACAGATACGCAGTATTTT
CDR3aa: CASSLAEGTDTQYF

v_gene: TRBV6-5
abundance: .
j_gene: TRBJ2-5
d_gene: TRBD1
CDR3nt: TGTGCCAGCAGTTGGACAGGGATGGGGGAGACCCAGTACTTC
CDR3aa: CASSWTGMGETQYF

v_gene: TRBV14
abundance: many
j_gene: TRBJ2-5
d_gene: TRBD1
CDR3nt: TGTGCCAGCAGCCAAGCCAGGGGGCAAGAGACCCAGTACTTC
CDR3aa: CASSQARGQETQYF

v_gene: TRBV21-1
abundance: .
j_gene: TRBJ2-7
d_gene: .
CDR3nt: TGTGCCAGCAGCTCCCCCCCCCAGGGTCCCCCCTACGAGCAGTACTTC
CDR3aa: CASSSPPQGPPYEQYF

v_gene: TRBV9
abundance: many
j_gene: TRBJ2-3
d_gene: .
CDR3nt: TGTGCCAGCAGCGTAGAAGGGGAGAGCTTTGCACGCACAGATACGCAGTATTTT
CDR3aa: CASSVEGESFARTDTQYF

v_gene: TRBV19
abundance: .
j_gene: TRBJ2-2
d_gene: TRBD2
CDR3nt: TGTGCCAGTAAACTTTGGGAGGGAAACGCCGGGGAGCTGTTTTTT
CDR3aa: CASKLWEGNAGELFF

v_gene: TRBV10-1
abundance: .
j_gene: TRBJ2-7
d_gene: .
CDR3nt: TGCGCCAGCAGTGAGCGACCGGGGTTTGGAGCGCACGAGCAGTACTTC
CDR3aa: CASSERPGFGAHEQYF

v_gene: TRBV19
abundance: .
j_gene: TRBJ2-3
d_gene: .
CDR3nt: TGTGCCAGTGGGGGAACGTCTAGCACAGAAACGCAGTATTTT
CDR3aa: CASGGTSSTETQYF

v_gene: TRBV4-3
abundance: few
j_gene: TRBJ1-6
d_gene: TRBD1
CDR3nt: TGCGCCAGCAGCCAAGAGACAGGGGCTAGGAATTCACCCCTCCACTTT
CDR3aa: CASSQETGARNSPLHF

v_gene: TRBV28
abundance: many
j_gene: TRBJ2-3
d_gene: .
CDR3nt: TGTGCCATCGGGGGAGCAACTAGCACAGATACGCAGTATTTT
CDR3aa: CAIGGATSTDTQYF

v_gene: TRBV29-1
abundance: .
j_gene: TRBJ2-5
d_gene: TRBD2
CDR3nt: TGCAGCGTTGATGGACTAGCGGGAGGGCCGGGGTGGGAGACCCAGTACTTC
CDR3aa: CSVDGLAGGPGWETQYF

v_gene: TRBV4-3
abundance: many
j_gene: TRBJ1-5
d_gene: .
CDR3nt: TGCGCCAGCAGCCAAGATCAAGGAGCTCAGCCCCAGCATTTT
CDR3aa: CASSQDQGAQPQHF

v_gene: TRBV5-3
abundance: .
j_gene: TRBJ2-4
d_gene: .
CDR3nt: TGTGCCAGCAGCTTGGGGACAAACATTCAGTACTTC
CDR3aa: CASSLGTNIQYF

v_gene: TRBV28
abundance: many
j_gene: TRBJ1-4
d_gene: .
CDR3nt: TGTGCCAGCAGTTTAATCCAGGCAGCAACTAATGAAAAACTGTTTTTT
CDR3aa: CASSLIQAATNEKLFF

v_gene: TRBV30
abundance: many
j_gene: TRBJ2-7
d_gene: TRBD2
CDR3nt: TGTGCCTGGAGTCTGCGGGAGGGTTTCTACGAGCAGTACTTC
CDR3aa: CAWSLREGFYEQYF

v_gene: TRBV7-2
abundance: .
j_gene: TRBJ2-1
d_gene: TRBD2
CDR3nt: TGTGCCAGCAGCTTAGAGGCTAGCGGGAGACTGCATGAGCAGTTCTTC
CDR3aa: CASSLEASGRLHEQFF

v_gene: TRBV9
abundance: many
j_gene: TRBJ2-7
d_gene: .
CDR3nt: TGTGCCAGCAGCCCGACAGGTAACGGGGAGCAGTACTTC
CDR3aa: CASSPTGNGEQYF